This T cell receptor (beta chain) was obtained from a study of blood T cell repertoires in COVID-19. The CDR3 runs to 17 residues. Trimming cost V 1 base and J 4 bases, with 14 bases left between them. Germline loops: CDR1 SGHVS, CDR2 FQNEAQ. Seattle patient enrollment occurred during active infection, with longitudinal follow-up thereafter. Only in-frame clones appear in the TCRdb table, and some are missing; sequencing was by immunoSEQ multiplex PCR. This sample carries around 100,000 clones, under 90% of them seen once, and the ten largest clones take around 5.2%. V is TRBV7-8 and J is TRBJ1-6; TRBD1 is a possible D gene (5 bases). The specimen was peripheral blood. The TCR originated in a man aged 55 to 70 with COVID-19, enrolled during active disease. As DNA, the CDR3 is TGTGCCAGCAGCTTAGTTGGGACTGACACATATAATTCACCCCTCCACTTT. This gives the protein CASSLVGTDTYNSPLHF.